This record looks at one T cell receptor beta chain sequence and its context. This specimen belongs to a study of blood T cell repertoires in COVID-19. Study-level background: From T cells, B-cell-depleted T cells, or PBMCs came the material, which was cDNA or gDNA.

Original methodology: Reference gene primer amplification gave estimated nucleated cell counts. Method: immunoSEQ multiplex PCR; TCRdb's copy keeps in-frame clones and lacks some. V and J calls plus clone size are reproduced from that table; the DNA served to infer D and trimming. This sample has 55,000 to 65,000 clones, with almost 80% found just once. The sequenced sample was peripheral blood. The TCR originated in a man aged 60-69 years with acute or convalescent COVID-19.

CDR3 sequence (DNA): TGTGCCACCAGAAGGACAGGGTTAGGGAACACTGAAGCTTTCTTT. Amino acid sequence: CATRRTGLGNTEAFF. The chain couples TRBV15 to TRBJ1-1; 8 bases are a match to TRBD1. Germline CDR1 LNHNV, CDR2 YYDKDF (reference sequence). V trimming: 6 bases; J trimming: 1 base; junction bases outside the gene matches: 7. The CDR3 covers 15 residues.